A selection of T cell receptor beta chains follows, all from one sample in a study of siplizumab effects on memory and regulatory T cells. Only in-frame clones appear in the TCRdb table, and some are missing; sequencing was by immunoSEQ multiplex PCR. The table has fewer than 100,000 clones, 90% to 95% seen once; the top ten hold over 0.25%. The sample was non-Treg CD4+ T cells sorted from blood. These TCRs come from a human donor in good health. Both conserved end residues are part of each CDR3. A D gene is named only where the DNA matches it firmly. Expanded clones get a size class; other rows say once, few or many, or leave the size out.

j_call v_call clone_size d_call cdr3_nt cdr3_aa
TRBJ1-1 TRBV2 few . TGTGCCAGCAGCGACCCGAACACTGAAGCTTTCTTT CASSDPNTEAFF
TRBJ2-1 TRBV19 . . TGTGCCAGTAGGCGGGGCCCCGGGGAAGGTGAGCAGTTCTTC CASRRGPGEGEQFF
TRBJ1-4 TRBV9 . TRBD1 TGTGCCAGCAGCGGGGACAGCCGGAATGAAAAACTGTTTTTT CASSGDSRNEKLFF
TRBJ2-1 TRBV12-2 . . TGTGCACGGACGATCGGGACCCCATACAATGAGCAGTTCTTC CARTIGTPYNEQFF
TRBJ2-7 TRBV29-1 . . TGCAGCGTTCGAGGGGTGTCCTACGAGCAGTACTTC CSVRGVSYEQYF
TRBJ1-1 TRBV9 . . TGTGCCAGCAGCGTAGACGGGAATACTGAAGCTTTCTTT CASSVDGNTEAFF
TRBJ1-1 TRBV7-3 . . TGTGCCAGCAGCTTTGGACAGAGAAATGAAGCTTTCTTT CASSFGQRNEAFF
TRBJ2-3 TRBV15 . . TGTGCCACCAGCAGAGTGGGTCACTACACAGATACGCAGTATTTT CATSRVGHYTDTQYF
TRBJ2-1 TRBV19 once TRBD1 TGTGCCAGTAGTATAGATTTTAGGGGGCGATACAATGAGCAGTTCTTC CASSIDFRGRYNEQFF
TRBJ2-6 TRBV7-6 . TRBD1 TGTGCCAGCAGCAGGACAGGGGCGAGCTCTGGGGCCAACGTCCTGACTTTC CASSRTGASSGANVLTF
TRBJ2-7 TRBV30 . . TGTGCCTGGAGTGTACGAGGGGGGGAGCAGTACTTC CAWSVRGGEQYF
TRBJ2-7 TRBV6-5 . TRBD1 TGTGCCAGCAGCCCGGGACAGAGGTACGAGCAGTACTTC CASSPGQRYEQYF
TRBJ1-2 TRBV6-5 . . TGTGCCAGCAGCCCCTGGCCCTATGGCTACACCTTC CASSPWPYGYTF
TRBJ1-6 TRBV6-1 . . TGTGCCAGCAGTGTCCGATCGGACAGCCCTTATTCACCCCTCCACTTT CASSVRSDSPYSPLHF
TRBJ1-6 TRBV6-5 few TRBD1 TGTGCCAGCAGGACAGGGATGGAGTCACCCCTCCACTTT CASRTGMESPLHF
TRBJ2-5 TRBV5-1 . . TGCGCCAGCAGCTTGAGATGGGGCGCGGAGACCCAGTACTTC CASSLRWGAETQYF
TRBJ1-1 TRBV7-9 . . TGTGCCAGCAGCTTAGAGCGGGGGGCGCGAACTGAAGCTTTCTTT CASSLERGARTEAFF
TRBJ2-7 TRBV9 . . TGTGCCAGCAGCGTAGAGCTATACTCCTACGAGCAGTACTTC CASSVELYSYEQYF
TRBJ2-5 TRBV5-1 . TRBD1 TGCGCCAGCAGATTAGCAGGGGGCGAGGAGACCCAGTACTTC CASRLAGGEETQYF
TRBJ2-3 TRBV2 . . TGTGCCAGCAGTGCATGGGGAAGCACAGATACGCAGTATTTT CASSAWGSTDTQYF
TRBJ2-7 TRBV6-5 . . TGTGCCAGCAGTTACATCCCCAGGGGCCCATACGAGCAGTACTTC CASSYIPRGPYEQYF
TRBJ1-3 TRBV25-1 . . TGTGCCAGCAGTGATAGGCTCTCTGGAAACACCATATATTTT CASSDRLSGNTIYF
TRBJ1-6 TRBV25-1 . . TGTGCCAGCAAGGGGGGGAATTCACCCCTCCACTTT CASKGGNSPLHF
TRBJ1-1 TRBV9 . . TGTGCCAGCAGCGTAGCGATCAACTTGAACACTGAAGCTTTCTTT CASSVAINLNTEAFF
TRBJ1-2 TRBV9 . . TGTGCCAGCAAGGGCTCTAACTATGGCTACACCTTC CASKGSNYGYTF
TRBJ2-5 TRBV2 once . TGTGCCAGCAGTCAGGGCCAAGAGACCCAGTACTTC CASSQGQETQYF
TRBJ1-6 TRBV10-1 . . TGCGCCAGCAGCGCCGCACAGGGAAATTCACCCCTCCACTTT CASSAAQGNSPLHF
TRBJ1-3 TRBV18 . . TGTGCCAGCTCACCTTCCAGGGTAGGGTCTGGAAACACCATATATTTT CASSPSRVGSGNTIYF
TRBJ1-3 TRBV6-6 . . TGTGCCAGCAGCACCCCCAGACAGCACTCTGGAAACACCATATATTTT CASSTPRQHSGNTIYF
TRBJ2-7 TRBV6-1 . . TGTGCCAGCAGCAAGACTAGCTCCTACGAGCAGTACTTC CASSKTSSYEQYF
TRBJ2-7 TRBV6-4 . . TGTGCCAGCAGTGCGGGACACATCTCCTACGAGCAGTACTTC CASSAGHISYEQYF
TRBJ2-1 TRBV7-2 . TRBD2 TGTGCCAGCAGCTTCCTTAGCACTAGCGGGAGGGAATCTGAGCAGTTCTTC CASSFLSTSGRESEQFF
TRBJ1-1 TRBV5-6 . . TGTGCCAGCAGCTCTCAGGGGTGGAACACTGAAGCTTTCTTT CASSSQGWNTEAFF
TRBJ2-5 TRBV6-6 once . TGTGCCAGCAACGGCCAAGCTGGGGAGACCCAGTACTTC CASNGQAGETQYF
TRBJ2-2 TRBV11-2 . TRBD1 TGTGCCAGCAGCCCTCGACAGGGACGCACCGGGGAGCTGTTTTTT CASSPRQGRTGELFF
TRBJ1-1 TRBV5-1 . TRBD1 TGCGCCAGCAGCTCGGGACAGGGGCGAACTGAAGCTTTCTTT CASSSGQGRTEAFF
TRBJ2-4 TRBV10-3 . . TGTGCCATCAGTGAAGGGGGTAACATTCAGTACTTC CAISEGGNIQYF
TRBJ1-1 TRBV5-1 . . TGCGCCAGCAGCTTGGGGGGTAGGACAGACATCCGCCCGGGGAACACTGAAGCTTTCTTT CASSLGGRTDIRPGNTEAFF
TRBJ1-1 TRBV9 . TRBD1 TGTGCCAGCAGCTTCACAGGGGCGGACACTGAAGCTTTCTTT CASSFTGADTEAFF
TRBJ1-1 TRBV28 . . TGTGCCAGCAGCCCGAACAGGGACACTGAAGCTTTCTTT CASSPNRDTEAFF
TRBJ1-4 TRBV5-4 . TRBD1 TGTGCCAGCAGTCGGGACAGGGGAGGAGAAAAACTGTTTTTT CASSRDRGGEKLFF
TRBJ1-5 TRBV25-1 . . TGTGCCAGCGGACAGCCAGGAAGCAATCAGCCCCAGCATTTT CASGQPGSNQPQHF
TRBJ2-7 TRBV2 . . TGTGCCAGCAGTGAAGGGGTCAGGGGAAAGTACGAGCAGTACTTC CASSEGVRGKYEQYF
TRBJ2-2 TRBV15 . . TGTGCCACCAGCAACGGGGGGAACACCGGGGAGCTGTTTTTT CATSNGGNTGELFF
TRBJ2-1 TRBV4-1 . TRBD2 TGCGCCAGCAGCCGTATGTACTTGGGAGGGAATACTGAGCAGTTCTTC CASSRMYLGGNTEQFF
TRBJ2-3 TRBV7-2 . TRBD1 TGTGCCAGCAGCTCCCGTTGGGACAGGGTCAGCACAGATACGCAGTATTTT CASSSRWDRVSTDTQYF
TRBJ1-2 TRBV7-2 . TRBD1 TGTGCCAGCAGCACGGACAGGGGATTCTATGGCTACACCTTC CASSTDRGFYGYTF
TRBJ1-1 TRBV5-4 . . TGTGCCAGCAGCCAAGATACCGTTAACACTGAAGCTTTCTTT CASSQDTVNTEAFF
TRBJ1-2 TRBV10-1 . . TGCGCCAGGAGAACAGGAGGCTACACCTTC CARRTGGYTF
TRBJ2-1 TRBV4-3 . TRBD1 TGCGCCAGCAGCGACAACAGGGGGAACAATGAGCAGTTCTTC CASSDNRGNNEQFF
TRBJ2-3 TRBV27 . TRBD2 TGTGCCAGCGGAGTAGCGGGAGCAAGCACAGATACGCAGTATTTT CASGVAGASTDTQYF
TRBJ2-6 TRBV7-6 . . TGTGCCAGCAGCGCGAGTACAGCCTCGGGGGCCAACGTCCTGACTTTC CASSASTASGANVLTF
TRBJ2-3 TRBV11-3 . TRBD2 TGTGCCAGCAGCTCTAGACTAGCGGGGTGCACAGATACGCAGTATTTT CASSSRLAGCTDTQYF
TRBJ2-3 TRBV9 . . TGTGCCAGCAGCGTCGGGACCCACACAGATACGCAGTATTTT CASSVGTHTDTQYF